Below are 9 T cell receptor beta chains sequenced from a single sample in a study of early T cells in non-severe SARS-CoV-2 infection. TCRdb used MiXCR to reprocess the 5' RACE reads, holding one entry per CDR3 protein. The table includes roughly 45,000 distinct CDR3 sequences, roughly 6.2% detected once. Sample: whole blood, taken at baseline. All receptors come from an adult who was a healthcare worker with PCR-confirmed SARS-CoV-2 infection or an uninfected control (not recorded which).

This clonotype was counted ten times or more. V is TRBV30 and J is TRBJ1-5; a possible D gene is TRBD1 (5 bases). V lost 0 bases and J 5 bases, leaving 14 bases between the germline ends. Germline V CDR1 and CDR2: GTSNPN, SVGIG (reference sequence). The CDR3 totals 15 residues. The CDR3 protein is CAWSVGSGRDQPQHF. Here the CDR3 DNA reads TGTGCCTGGAGTGTAGGGTCAGGCAGGGATCAGCCCCAGCATTTT.

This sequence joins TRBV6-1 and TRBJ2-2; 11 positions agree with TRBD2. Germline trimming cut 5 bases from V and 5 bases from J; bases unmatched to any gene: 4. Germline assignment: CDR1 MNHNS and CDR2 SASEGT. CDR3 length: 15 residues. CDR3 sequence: CASSLAGGWTGELFF. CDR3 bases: TGTGCCAGCAGTCTAGCGGGAGGATGGACCGGGGAGCTGTTTTTT.

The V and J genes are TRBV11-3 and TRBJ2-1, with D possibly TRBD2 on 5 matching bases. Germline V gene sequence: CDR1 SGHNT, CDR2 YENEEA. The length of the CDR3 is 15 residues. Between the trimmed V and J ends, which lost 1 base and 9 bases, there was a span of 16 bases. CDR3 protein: CASSLASFAGSEQFF. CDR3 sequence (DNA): TGTGCCAGCAGCTTAGCCTCTTTCGCTGGGAGTGAGCAGTTCTTC.

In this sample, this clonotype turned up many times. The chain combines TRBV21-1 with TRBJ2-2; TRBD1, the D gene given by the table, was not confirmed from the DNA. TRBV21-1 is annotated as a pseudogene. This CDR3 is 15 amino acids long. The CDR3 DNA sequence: TGTGCCAGCAGCCAATCAGGGGTGAGCACCGGGGAGCTGTTTTTT. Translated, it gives CASSQSGVSTGELFF.

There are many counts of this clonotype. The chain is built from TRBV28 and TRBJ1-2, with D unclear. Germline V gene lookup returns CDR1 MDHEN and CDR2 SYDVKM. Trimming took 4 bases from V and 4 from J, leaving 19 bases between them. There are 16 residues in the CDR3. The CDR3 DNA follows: TGTGCCAGCAGTTCGCGAAACGGTTGGTTACCCTATGGCTACACCTTC. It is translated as CASSSRNGWLPYGYTF.

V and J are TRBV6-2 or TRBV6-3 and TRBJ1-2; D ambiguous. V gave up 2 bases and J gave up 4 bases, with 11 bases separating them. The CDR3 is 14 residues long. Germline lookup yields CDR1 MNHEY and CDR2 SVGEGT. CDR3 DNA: TGTGCCAGCAGTTACGAGACGGACTCCTATGGCTACACCTTC. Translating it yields CASSYETDSYGYTF.

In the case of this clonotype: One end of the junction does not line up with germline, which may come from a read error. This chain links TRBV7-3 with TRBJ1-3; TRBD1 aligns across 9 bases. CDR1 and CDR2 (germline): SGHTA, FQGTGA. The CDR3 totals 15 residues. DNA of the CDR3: TGTGCCAGCAGCGTAACAGGGGGCGCAGGAAACACCATATATTTT. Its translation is CASSVTGGAGNTIYF.

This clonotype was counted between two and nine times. The DNA of the CDR3 is TGTGCCAGCAGCCCCGCCGGGGGGCCTGAAGCTTTCTTT. It is translated as CASSPAGGPEAFF. V gene TRBV7-9 combines with J gene TRBJ1-1; a possible D gene is TRBD1 (6 bases). The CDR3 runs 13 residues. The V gene's germline CDR1 is SEHNR and CDR2 FQNEAQ (reference sequence). V lost 5 bases, J lost 6 bases, and 13 bases lay in between.

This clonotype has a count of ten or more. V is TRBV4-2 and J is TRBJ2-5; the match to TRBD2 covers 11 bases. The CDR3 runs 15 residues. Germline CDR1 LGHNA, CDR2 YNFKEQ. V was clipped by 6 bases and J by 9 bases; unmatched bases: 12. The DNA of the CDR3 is TGTGCCAGCAGTCCCGTAGGGACTAGCGGAGGGGCCCAGTACTTC. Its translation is CASSPVGTSGGAQYF.